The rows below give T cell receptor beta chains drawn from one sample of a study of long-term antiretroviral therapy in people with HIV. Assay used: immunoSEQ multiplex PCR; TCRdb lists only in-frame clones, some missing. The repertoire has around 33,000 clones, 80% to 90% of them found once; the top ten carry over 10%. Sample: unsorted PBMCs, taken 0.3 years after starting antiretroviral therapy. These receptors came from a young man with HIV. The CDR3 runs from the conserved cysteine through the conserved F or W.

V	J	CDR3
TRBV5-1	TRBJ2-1	CASSQKGINNEQFF
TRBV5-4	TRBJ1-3	CASSLETNSGNTIYF
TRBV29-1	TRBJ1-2	CSVRPDNLFYGYTF
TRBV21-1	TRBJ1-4	CASRGRGPPTNEKLFF
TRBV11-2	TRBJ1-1	CASSPNGRIEAFF
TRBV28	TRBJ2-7	CASSFVGYEQYF
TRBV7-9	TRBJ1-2	CASSAGDRANYGYTF
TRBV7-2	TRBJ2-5	CASSLGGGVETQYF
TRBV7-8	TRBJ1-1	CATTGGLTEAFF
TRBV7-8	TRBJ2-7	CASSSKGDANYEQYF
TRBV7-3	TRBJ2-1	CASSISSGGAYNEQFF
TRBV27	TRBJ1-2	CASSSFWANGGYYGYTF
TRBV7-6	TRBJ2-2	CASSLGRYANTGELFF
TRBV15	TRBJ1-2	CATSSPRDGLNYGYTF
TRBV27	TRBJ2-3	CATSFLPQGLFTDTQYF
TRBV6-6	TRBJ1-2	CASSSQGRDYGYTF
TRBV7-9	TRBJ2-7	CASSLRYEQYF
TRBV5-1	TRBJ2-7	CASSLVLADFSYEQYF
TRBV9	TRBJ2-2	CASSDGTSGELFF
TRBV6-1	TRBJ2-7	CASRARDRVGYEQYF
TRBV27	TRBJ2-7	CASSLSSQGRYEQYF
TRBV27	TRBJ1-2	CASSPNRGNYGYTF
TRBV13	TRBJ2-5	CASSLNTGPQETQYF
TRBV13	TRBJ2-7	CASSLYDLYFSGEQYF
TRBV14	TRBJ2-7	CASSQGTGPFYEQYF
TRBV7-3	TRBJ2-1	CASSSQRGEQFF
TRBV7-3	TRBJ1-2	CASSSDHKAGGYTF
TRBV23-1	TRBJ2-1	CASSHWGGEQFF
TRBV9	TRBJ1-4	CASSARTGGAEKLFF
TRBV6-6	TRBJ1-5	CASSTQGFGNQPQHF
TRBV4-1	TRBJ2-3	CASSQVIPDTQYF
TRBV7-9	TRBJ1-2	CASSLDQDPYGYTF
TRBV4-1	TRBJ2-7	CASSQGPGGFDEQYF
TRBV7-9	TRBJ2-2	CASSFTGAGELFF
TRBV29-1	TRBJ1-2	CSVEDIYERGLGDGYGYTF
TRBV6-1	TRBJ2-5	CASSWDRAQETQYF
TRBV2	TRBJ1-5	CASSSRALNQPQHF
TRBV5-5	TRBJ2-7	CASSLSRGSYEQYF
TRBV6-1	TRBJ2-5	CATGSQETQYF
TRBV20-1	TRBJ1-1	CSVVYRAEAFF
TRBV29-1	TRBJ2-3	CSTQTADTQYF
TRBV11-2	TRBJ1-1	CASSKLITGGTYTEAFF
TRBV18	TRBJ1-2	CASSPGEGNGYTF
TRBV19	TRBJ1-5	CATRGSQGDQPQHF
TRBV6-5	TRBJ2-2	CASGNGGELFF
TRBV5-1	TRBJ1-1	CASSLGQGFTEAFF
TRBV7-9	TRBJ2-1	CASRPPGLAGGGKGDEQFF